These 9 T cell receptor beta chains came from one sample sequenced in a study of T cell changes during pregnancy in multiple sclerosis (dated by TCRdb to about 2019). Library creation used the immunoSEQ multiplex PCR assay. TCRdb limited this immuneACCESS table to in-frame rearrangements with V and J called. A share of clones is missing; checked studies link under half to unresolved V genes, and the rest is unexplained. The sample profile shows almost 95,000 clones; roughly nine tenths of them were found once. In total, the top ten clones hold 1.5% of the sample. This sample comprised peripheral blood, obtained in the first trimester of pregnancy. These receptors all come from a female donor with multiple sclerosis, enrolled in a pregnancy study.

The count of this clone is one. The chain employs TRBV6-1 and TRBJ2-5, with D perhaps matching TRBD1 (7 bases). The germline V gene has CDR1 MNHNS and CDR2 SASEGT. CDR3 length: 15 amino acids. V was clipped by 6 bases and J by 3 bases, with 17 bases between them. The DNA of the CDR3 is TGTGCCAGCAGGGAGGGACAGCTGGGGAAAGAGACCCAGTACTTC. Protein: CASREGQLGKETQYF.

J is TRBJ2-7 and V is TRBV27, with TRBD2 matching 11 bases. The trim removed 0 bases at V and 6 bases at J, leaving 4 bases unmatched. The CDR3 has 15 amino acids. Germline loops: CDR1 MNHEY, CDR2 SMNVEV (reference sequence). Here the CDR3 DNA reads TGTGCCAGCAGTTTATCGGTAGCGGGAGGGCTCGAGCAGTACTTC. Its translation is CASSLSVAGGLEQYF.

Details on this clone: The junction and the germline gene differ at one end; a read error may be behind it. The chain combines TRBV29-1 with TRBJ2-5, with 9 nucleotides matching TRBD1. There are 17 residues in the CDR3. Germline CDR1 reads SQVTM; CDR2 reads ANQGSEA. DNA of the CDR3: TGCAGCGTCGAAGGCCTTTGGGACAGGGCGGCCCAAGAGACCCAGTACTTC. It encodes CSVEGLWDRAAQETQYF.

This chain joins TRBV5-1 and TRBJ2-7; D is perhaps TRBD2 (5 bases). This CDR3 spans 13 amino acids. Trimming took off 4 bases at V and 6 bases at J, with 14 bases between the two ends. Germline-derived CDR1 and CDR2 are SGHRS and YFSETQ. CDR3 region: CASSVSGNREQYF. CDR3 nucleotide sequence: TGCGCCAGCAGCGTATCCGGGAACCGCGAGCAGTACTTC. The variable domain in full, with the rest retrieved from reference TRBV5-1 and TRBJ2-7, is KAGVTQTPRYLIKTRGQQVTLSCSPISGHRSVSWYQQTPGQGLQFLFEYFSETQRNKGNFPGRFSGRQFSNSRSEMNVSTLELGDSALYLCASSVSGNREQYFGPGTRLTVT.

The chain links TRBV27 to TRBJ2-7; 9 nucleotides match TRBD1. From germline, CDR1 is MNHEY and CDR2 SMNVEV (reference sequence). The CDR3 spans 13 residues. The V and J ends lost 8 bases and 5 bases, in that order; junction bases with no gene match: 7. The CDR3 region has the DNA TGTGCCAGCGTAGGGACAGGGCTCCACGAGCAGTACTTC. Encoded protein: CASVGTGLHEQYF.

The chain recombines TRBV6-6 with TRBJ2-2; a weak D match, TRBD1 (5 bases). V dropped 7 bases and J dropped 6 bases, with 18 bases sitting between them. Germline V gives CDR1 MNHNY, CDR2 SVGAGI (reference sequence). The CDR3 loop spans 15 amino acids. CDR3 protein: CASTPANRRAGELFF. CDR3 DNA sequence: TGTGCCAGCACACCCGCGAACCGCAGGGCCGGGGAGCTGTTTTTT.

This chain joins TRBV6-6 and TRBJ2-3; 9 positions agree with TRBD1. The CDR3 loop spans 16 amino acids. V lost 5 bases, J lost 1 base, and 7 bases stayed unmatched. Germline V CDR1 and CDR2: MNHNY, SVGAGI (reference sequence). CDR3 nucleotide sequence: TGTGCCAGCAGTACTGGGACAGGGCTCGGCACAGATACGCAGTATTTT. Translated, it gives CASSTGTGLGTDTQYF.

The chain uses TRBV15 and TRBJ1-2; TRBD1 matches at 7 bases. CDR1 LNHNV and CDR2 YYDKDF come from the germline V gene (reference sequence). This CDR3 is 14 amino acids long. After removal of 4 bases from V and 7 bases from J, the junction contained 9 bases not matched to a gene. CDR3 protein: CATSIPGTAGGYTF. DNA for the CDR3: TGTGCCACCAGCATCCCCGGGACAGCGGGTGGCTACACCTTC.

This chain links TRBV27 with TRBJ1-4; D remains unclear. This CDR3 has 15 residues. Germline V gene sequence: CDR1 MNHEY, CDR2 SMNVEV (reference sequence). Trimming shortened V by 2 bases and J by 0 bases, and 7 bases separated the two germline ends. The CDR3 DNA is TGTGCCAGCAGTTTACGACGGGCAACTAATGAAAAACTGTTTTTT. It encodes CASSLRRATNEKLFF.